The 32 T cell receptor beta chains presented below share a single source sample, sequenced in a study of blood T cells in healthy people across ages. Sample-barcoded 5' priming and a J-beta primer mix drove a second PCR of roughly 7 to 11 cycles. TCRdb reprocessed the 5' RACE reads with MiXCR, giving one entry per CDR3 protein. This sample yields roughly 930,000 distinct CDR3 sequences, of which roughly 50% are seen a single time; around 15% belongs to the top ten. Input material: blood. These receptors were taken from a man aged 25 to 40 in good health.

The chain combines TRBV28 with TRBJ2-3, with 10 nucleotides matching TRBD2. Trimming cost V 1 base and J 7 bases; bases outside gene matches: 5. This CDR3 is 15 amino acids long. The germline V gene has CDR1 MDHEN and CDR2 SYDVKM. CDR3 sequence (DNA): TGTGCCAGCAGTTTATCCAGCGGGGGGGCCAATACGCAGTATTTT. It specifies CASSLSSGGANTQYF.

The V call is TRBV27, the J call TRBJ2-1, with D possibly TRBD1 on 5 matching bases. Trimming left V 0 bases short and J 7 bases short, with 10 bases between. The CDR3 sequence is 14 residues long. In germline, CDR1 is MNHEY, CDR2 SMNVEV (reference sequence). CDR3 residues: CASSLSQGGNEQFF. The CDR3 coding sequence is TGTGCCAGCAGTTTATCCCAGGGCGGTAATGAGCAGTTCTTC.

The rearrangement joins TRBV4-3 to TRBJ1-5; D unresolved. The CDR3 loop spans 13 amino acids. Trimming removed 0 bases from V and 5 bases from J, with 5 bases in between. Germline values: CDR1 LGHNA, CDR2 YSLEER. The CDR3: CASSQDTDQPQHF. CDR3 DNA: TGCGCCAGCAGCCAAGATACGGATCAGCCCCAGCATTTT.

Here the CDR3 DNA reads TGTGCCAGCAGCAAAGTTAACAGGGGGGGCTATGGCTACACCTTC. Translating it yields CASSKVNRGGYGYTF. This chain links TRBV21-1 with TRBJ1-2; the table's D call of TRBD1 was not tested on the DNA. TRBV21-1 is an annotated pseudogene. This CDR3 region has 15 residues.

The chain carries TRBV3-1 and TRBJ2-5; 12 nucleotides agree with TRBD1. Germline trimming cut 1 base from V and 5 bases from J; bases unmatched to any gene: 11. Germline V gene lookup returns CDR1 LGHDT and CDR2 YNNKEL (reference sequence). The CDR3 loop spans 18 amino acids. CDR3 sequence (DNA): TGTGCCAGCAGCCAAGGAACCCTTGCCGGGACAGGGGGCGAGACCCAGTACTTC. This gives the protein CASSQGTLAGTGGETQYF.

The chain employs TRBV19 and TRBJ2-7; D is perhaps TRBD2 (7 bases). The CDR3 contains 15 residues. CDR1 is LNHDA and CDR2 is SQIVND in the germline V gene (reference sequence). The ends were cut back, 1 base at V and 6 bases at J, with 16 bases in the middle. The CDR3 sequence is CASSIARGASSEQYF. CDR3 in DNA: TGTGCCAGTAGTATAGCTCGGGGGGCCTCGTCCGAGCAGTACTTC.

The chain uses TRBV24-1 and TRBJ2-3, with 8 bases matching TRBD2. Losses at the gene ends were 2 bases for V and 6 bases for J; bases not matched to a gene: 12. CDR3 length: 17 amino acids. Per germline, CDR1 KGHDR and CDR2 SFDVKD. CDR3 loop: CATSDSRGGGQFDTQYF. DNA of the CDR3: TGTGCCACCAGTGATTCCCGGGGGGGGGGCCAATTCGATACGCAGTATTTT.

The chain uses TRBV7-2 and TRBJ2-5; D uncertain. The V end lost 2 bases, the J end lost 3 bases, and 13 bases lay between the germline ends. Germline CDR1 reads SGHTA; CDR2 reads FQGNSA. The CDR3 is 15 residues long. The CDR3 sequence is CASSLSEGRKETQYF. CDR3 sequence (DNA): TGTGCCAGCAGCTTATCGGAAGGGCGAAAAGAGACCCAGTACTTC. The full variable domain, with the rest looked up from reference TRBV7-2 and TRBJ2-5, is GAGVSQSPSNKVTEKGKDVELRCDPISGHTALYWYRQSLGQGLEFLIYFQGNSAPDKSGLPSDRFSAERTGGSVSTLTIQRTQQEDSAVYLCASSLSEGRKETQYFGPGTRLLVL.

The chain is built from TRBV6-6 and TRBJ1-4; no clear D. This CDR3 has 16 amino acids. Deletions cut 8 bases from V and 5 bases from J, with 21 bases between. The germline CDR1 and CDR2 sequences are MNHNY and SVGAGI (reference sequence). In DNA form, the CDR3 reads TGTGCCAGCTATAACGACAAAGCAGTCAGGAATGAAAAACTGTTTTTT. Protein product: CASYNDKAVRNEKLFF.

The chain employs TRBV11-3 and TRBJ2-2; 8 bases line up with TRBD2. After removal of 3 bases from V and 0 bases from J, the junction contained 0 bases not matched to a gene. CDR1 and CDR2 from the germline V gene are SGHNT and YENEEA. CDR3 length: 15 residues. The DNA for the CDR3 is TGTGCCAGCAGCTTTAGCGGGGCGAACACCGGGGAGCTGTTTTTT. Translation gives CASSFSGANTGELFF. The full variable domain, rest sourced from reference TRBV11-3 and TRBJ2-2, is EAGVVQSPRYKIIEKKQPVAFWCNPISGHNTLYWYLQNLGQGPELLIRYENEEAVDDSQLPKDRFSAERLKGVDSTLKIQPAELGDSAVYLCASSFSGANTGELFFGEGSRLTVL.

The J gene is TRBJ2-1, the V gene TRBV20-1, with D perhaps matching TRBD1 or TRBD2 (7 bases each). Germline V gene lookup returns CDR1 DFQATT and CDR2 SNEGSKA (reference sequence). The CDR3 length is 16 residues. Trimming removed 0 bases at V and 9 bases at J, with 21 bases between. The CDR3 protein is CSARDREGALSVEQFF. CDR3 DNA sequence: TGCAGTGCTAGAGATAGGGAGGGGGCGCTGTCGGTTGAGCAGTTCTTC.

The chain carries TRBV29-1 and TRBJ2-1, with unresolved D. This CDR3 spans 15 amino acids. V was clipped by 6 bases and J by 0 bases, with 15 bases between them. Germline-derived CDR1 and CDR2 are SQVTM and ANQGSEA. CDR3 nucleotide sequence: TGCAGCGTGGACCCGACTGCGAGCTCCTACAATGAGCAGTTCTTC. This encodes CSVDPTASSYNEQFF.

The CDR3 nucleotides are TGTGCCAGCAGCGATCCAGGGGGCGGGAATGAGCAGTACTTC. This encodes CASSDPGGGNEQYF. The chain employs TRBV5-4 and TRBJ2-5; 8 nucleotides line up with TRBD1. CDR1 is SGHNT and CDR2 is YYREEE in the germline V gene (reference sequence). The CDR3 is made up of 14 amino acids. Trimming took 4 bases from V and 11 from J; bases not matched to a gene: 13.

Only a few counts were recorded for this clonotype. CDR3 amino acids: CASRSTGHWDEKLFF. The CDR3 region has the DNA TGTGCCAGCAGATCTACAGGTCATTGGGATGAAAAACTGTTTTTT. This rearrangement joins TRBV7-2 to TRBJ1-4; a weak D match, TRBD1 (5 bases). The CDR3 is made up of 15 amino acids. With 6 bases removed from V and 6 bases from J, the gap between germline ends came to 17 bases. CDR1 and CDR2 (germline): SGHTA, FQGNSA.

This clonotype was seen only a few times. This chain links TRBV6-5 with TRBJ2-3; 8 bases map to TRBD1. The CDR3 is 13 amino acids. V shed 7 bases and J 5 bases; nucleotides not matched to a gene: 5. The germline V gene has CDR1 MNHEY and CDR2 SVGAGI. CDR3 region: CASKGQGKDTQYF. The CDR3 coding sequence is TGTGCCAGCAAAGGACAGGGAAAAGATACGCAGTATTTT.

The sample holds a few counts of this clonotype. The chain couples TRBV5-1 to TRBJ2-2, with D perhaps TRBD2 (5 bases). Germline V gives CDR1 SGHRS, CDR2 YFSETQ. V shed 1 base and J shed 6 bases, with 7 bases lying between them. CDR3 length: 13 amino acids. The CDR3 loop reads CASSLWGAGELFF. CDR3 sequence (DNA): TGCGCCAGCAGCTTGTGGGGAGCCGGGGAGCTGTTTTTT.

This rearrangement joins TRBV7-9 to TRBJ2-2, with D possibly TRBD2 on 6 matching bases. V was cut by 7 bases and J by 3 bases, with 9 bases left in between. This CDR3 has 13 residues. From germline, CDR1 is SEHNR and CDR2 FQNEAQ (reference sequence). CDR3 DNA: TGTGCCAGCATAGGCGGGGACACCGGGGAGCTGTTTTTT. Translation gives CASIGGDTGELFF. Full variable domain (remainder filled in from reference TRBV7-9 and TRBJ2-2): DTGVSQNPRHKITKRGQNVTFRCDPISEHNRLYWYRQTLGQGPEFLTYFQNEAQLEKSRLLSDRFSAERPKGSFSTLEIQRTEQGDSAMYLCASIGGDTGELFFGEGSRLTVL.

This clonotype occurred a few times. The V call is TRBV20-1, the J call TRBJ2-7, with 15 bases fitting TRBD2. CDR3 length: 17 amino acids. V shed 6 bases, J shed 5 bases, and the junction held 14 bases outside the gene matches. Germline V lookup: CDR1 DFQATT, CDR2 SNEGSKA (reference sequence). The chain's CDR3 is CSAPGTSGGIWVNEQYF. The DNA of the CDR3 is TGCAGTGCCCCGGGGACTAGCGGGGGGATATGGGTTAACGAGCAGTACTTC.

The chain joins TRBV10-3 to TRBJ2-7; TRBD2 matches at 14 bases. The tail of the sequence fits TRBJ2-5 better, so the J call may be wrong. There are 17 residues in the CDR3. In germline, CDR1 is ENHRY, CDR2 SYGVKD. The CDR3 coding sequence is TGTGCCATCAGCAACGCCGGACTAGCGGGAGGTCGTGAGACCCAGTACTTC. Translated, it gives CAISNAGLAGGRETQYF.

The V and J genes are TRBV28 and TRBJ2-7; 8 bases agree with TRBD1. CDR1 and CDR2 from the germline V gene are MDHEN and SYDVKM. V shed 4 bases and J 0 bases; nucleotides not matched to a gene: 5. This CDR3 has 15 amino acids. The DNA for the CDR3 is TGTGCCAGCAGTTCATTACAGGGGGACTCCTACGAGCAGTACTTC. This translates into CASSSLQGDSYEQYF.

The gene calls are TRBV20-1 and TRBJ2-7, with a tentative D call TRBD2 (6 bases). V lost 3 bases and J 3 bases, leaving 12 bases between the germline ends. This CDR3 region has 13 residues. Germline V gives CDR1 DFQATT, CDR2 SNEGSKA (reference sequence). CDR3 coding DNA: TGCAGTGCTAGGGGACTCGCACACTACGAGCAGTACTTC. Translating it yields CSARGLAHYEQYF.

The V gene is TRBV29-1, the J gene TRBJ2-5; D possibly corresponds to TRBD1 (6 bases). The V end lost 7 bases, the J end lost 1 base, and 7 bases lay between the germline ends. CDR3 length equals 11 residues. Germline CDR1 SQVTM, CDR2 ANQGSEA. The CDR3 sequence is CSGTVQETQYF. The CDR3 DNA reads TGCAGCGGGACAGTCCAAGAGACCCAGTACTTC. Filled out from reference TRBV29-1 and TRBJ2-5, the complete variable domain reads SAVISQKPSRDICQRGTSLTIQCQVDSQVTMMFWYRQQPGQSLTLIATANQGSEATYESGFVIDKFPISRPNLTFSTLTVSNMSPEDSSIYLCSGTVQETQYFGPGTRLLVL.

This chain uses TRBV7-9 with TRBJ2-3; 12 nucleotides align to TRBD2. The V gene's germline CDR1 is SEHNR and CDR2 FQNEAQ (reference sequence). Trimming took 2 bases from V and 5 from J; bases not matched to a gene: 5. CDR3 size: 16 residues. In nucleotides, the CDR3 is TGTGCCAGCAGCTTATCTCTAGCGGGGGGGCAAGATACGCAGTATTTT. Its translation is CASSLSLAGGQDTQYF.

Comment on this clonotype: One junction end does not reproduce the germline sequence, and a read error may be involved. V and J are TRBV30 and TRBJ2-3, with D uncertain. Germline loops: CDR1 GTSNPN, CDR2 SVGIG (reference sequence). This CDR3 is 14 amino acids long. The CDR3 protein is CTWSEGMGTDTQYF. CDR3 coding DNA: TGTACCTGGAGTGAAGGGATGGGCACAGATACGCAGTATTTT.

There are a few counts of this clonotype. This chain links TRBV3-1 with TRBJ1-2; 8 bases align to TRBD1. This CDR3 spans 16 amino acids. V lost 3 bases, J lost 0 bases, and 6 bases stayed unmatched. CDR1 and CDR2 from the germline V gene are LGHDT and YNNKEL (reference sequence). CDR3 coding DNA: TGTGCCAGCAGCCATGCGATGACAGGGGCTAACTATGGCTACACCTTC. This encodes CASSHAMTGANYGYTF. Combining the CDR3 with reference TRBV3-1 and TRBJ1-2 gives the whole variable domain DTAVSQTPKYLVTQMGNDKSIKCEQNLGHDTMYWYKQDSKKFLKIMFSYNNKELIINETVPNRFSPKSPDKAHLNLHINSLELGDSAVYFCASSHAMTGANYGYTFGSGTRLTVV.

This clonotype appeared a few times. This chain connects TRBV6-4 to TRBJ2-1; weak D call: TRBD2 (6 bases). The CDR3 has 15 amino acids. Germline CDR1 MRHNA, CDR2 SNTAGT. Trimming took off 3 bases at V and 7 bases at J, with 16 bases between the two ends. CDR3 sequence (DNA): TGTGCCAGCAGTGAGACTAGGGCGGCTTCGAATGAGCAGTTCTTC. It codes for CASSETRAASNEQFF.

CDR3 nucleotides: TGCGCCAGTAGATCGCTGGCGGGGCCCTACGAGCAGTACTTC. It codes for CASRSLAGPYEQYF. The chain has TRBV4-1 and TRBJ2-7; maybe TRBD2 (6 bases). This CDR3 comprises 14 residues. V was shortened by 9 bases and J by 2 bases, with 17 bases between the two germline ends. Per the germline V gene, CDR1 is MGHRA and CDR2 is YSYEKL.

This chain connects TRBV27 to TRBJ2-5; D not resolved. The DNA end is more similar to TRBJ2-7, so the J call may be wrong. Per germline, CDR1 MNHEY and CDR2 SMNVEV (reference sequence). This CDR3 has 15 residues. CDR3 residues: CASSTSRLSLNEQYF. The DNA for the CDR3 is TGTGCCAGCAGTACATCAAGGCTCTCTTTAAACGAGCAGTACTTC.

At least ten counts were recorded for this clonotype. The CDR3 nucleotides read TGCGCCAGCAGTTTAACCGGGACAGGAAATGAAAAACTGTTTTTT. Translated, it gives CASSLTGTGNEKLFF. This chain uses TRBV5-1 with TRBJ1-4, with 8 bases lining up with TRBD1. Germline V CDR1 and CDR2: SGHRS, YFSETQ. The CDR3 sequence is 15 residues long. V was clipped by 5 bases and J by 5 bases; unmatched bases: 8.

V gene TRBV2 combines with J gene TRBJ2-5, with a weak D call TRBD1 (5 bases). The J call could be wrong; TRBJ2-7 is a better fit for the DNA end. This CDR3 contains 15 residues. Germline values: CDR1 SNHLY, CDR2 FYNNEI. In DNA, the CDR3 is TGTGCCAGCAGTGAAGGGGGCTCCCTCCAATACGAGCAGTACTTC. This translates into CASSEGGSLQYEQYF.

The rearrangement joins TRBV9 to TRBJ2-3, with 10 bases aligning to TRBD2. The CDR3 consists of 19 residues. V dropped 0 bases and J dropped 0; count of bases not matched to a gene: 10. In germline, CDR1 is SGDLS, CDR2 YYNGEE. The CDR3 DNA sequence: TGTGCCAGCAGCGTAGCATCTAGCGGGGGATTCTTTAGCACAGATACGCAGTATTTT. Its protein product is CASSVASSGGFFSTDTQYF. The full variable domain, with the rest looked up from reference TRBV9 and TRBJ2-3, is DSGVTQTPKHLITATGQRVTLRCSPRSGDLSVYWYQQSLDQGLQFLIQYYNGEERAKGNILERFSAQQFPDLHSELNLSSLELGDSALYFCASSVASSGGFFSTDTQYFGPGTRLTVL.

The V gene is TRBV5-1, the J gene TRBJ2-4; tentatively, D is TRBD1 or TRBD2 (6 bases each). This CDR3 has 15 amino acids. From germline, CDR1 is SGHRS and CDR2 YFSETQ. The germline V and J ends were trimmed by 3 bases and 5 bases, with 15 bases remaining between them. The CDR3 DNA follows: TGCGCCAGCAGCTGGCAGGCTAGGGGGGAAAACATTCAGTACTTC. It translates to CASSWQARGENIQYF.